This T cell receptor (beta chain) stems from a study of metastatic and nonmetastatic thyroid tumors. About the study: The study looked at repertoires side by side in blood and in tumor or nodule tissue from malignant and benign thyroid patients. Study-level findings and limits: Reports indicated that malignant thyroid tumors showed significantly higher TCR beta diversity than benign nodules did, in blood and tumor.

A word on this clone: Its antigen remains unidentified.

TCRdb reassembled clones from the PCR reads with MiXCR. The sample comprises 40,000 or so clones, roughly 27% of which are singletons, and 9.6% rests with the top ten. No treatment of any kind had been given to any patient before thyroid surgery. Input material: blood. This clonotype was obtained from a female donor with papillary thyroid cancer or a benign thyroid nodule (not recorded which). Some clones in this sample may be carry-over from other donors' samples.

CDR3 DNA: TGTGCCAGCAGTTACTGGTGGGGTAACTATGGCTACACCTTC. Translation gives CASSYWWGNYGYTF. The gene calls are TRBV6-5 and TRBJ1-2; D gene unclear. Germline lookup yields CDR1 MNHEY and CDR2 SVGAGI. This CDR3 comprises 14 residues. V dropped 1 base and J dropped 1 base, with 7 bases sitting between them.